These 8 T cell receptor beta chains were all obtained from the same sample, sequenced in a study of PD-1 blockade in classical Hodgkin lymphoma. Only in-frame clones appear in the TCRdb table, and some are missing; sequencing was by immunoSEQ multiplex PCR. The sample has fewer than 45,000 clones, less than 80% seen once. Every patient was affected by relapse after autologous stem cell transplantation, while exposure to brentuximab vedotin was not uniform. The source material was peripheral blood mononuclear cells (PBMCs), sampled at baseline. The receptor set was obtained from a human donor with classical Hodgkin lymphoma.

CDR3 protein: CASSLEGQGLGTGELFF. The CDR3 DNA follows: TGCGCCAGCAGCTTGGAAGGCCAGGGGTTAGGCACCGGGGAGCTGTTTTTT. The chain uses TRBV5-1 and TRBJ2-2; a weak D match, TRBD1 (6 bases). The CDR3 spans 17 residues. V was pared by 0 bases and J by 4 bases, with 16 bases between. The germline V gene encodes CDR1 SGHRS and CDR2 YFSETQ.

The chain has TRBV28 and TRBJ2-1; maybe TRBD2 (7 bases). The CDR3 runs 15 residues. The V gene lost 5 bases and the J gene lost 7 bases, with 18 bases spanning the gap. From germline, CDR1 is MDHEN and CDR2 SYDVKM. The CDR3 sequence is CASSRRGGGPNEQFF. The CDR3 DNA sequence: TGTGCCAGCAGTCGGAGGGGGGGAGGGCCTAATGAGCAGTTCTTC.

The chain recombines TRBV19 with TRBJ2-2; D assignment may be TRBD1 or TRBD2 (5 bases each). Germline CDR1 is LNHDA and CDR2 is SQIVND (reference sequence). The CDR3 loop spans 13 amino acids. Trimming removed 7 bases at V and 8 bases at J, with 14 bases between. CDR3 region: CASTITGAGELFF. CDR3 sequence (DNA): TGTGCCAGTACCATAACCGGGGCGGGGGAGCTGTTTTTT. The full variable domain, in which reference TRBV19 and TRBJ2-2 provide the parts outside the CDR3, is DGGITQSPKYLFRKEGQNVTLSCEQNLNHDAMYWYRQDPGQGLRLIYYSQIVNDFQKGDIAEGYSVSREKKESFPLTVTSAQKNPTAFYLCASTITGAGELFFGEGSRLTVL.

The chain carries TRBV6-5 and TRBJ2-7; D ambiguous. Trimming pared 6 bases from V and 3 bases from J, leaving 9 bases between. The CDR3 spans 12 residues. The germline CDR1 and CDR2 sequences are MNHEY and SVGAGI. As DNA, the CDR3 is TGTGCCAGCAGAGAGGACCTCTACGAGCAGTACTTC. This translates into CASREDLYEQYF.

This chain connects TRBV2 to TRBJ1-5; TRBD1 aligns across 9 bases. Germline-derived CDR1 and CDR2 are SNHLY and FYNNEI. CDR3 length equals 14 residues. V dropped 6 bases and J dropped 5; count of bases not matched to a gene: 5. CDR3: CASREDRGYQPQHF. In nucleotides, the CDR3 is TGTGCCAGCAGAGAGGACAGGGGTTATCAGCCCCAGCATTTT.

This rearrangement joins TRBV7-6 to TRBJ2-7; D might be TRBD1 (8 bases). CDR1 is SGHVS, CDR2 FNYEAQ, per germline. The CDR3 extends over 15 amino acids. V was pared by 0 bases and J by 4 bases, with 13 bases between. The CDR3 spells CASSLAYRGGYEQYF. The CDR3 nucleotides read TGTGCCAGCAGCTTAGCGTACAGGGGGGGATACGAGCAGTACTTC. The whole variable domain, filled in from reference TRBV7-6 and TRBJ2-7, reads GAGVSQSPRYKVTKRGQDVALRCDPISGHVSLYWYRQALGQGPEFLTYFNYEAQQDKSGLPNDRFSAERPEGSISTLTIQRTEQRDSAMYRCASSLAYRGGYEQYFGPGTRLTVT.

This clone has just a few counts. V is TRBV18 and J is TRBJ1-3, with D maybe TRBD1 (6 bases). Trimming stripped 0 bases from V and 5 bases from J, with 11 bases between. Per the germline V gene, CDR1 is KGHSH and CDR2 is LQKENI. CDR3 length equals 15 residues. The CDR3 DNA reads TGTGCCAGCTCACCACCGATACAGGGAAGAAACACCATATATTTT. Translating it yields CASSPPIQGRNTIYF.

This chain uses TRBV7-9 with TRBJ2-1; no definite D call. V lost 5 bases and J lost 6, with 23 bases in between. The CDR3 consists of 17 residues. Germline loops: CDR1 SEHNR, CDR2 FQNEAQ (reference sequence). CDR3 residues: CASSPYLTASKGNEQFF. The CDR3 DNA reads TGTGCCAGCAGCCCTTACTTGACGGCCTCCAAGGGCAATGAGCAGTTCTTC.